These T cell receptor beta chains were read from a single sample in a study of PD-1 blockade in classical Hodgkin lymphoma. The method was immunoSEQ multiplex PCR; TCRdb's version includes in-frame clones alone and lacks a portion of them. The sample has tens of thousands of clones, just over 90% seen once. The starting material was peripheral blood mononuclear cells (PBMCs), obtained at baseline. The receptors stem from a human donor with classical Hodgkin lymphoma. The CDR3 runs from the conserved cysteine through the conserved F or W. The D gene is left open where the match is weak. Rows give clone size only sometimes, using once, few, many, or a class for an expanded clone.

size: .; D: TRBD2; J: TRBJ2-5; V: TRBV7-8; CDR3: CASRTGLAGGGRETQYF; DNA: TGTGCCAGCAGAACGGGACTAGCGGGAGGGGGGCGGGAGACCCAGTACTTC
size: .; D: TRBD2; J: TRBJ2-1; V: TRBV2; CDR3: CASSEDPGRLAAYNEQFF; DNA: TGTGCCAGCAGTGAGGACCCTGGGAGACTAGCGGCCTACAATGAGCAGTTCTTC
size: once; D: TRBD1; J: TRBJ1-2; V: TRBV11-2; CDR3: CASSLWGTGANYGYTF; DNA: TGTGCCAGCAGCTTATGGGGGACAGGGGCGAACTATGGCTACACCTTC
size: .; D: .; J: TRBJ2-6; V: TRBV28; CDR3: CASRTDLTGANVLTF; DNA: TGTGCCAGCAGGACGGACCTAACTGGGGCCAACGTCCTGACTTTC
size: .; D: TRBD1; J: TRBJ2-1; V: TRBV11-1; CDR3: CASSRLPGGENEQFF; DNA: TGTGCCAGCAGCCGTCTGCCAGGGGGCGAAAATGAGCAGTTCTTC
size: .; D: TRBD1; J: TRBJ1-1; V: TRBV10-2; CDR3: CASSALTGVTEAFF; DNA: TGCGCCAGCAGTGCCTTGACAGGGGTCACTGAAGCTTTCTTT
size: once; D: .; J: TRBJ2-7; V: TRBV28; CDR3: CASTPDSYEQYF; DNA: TGTGCCAGCACCCCGGACAGCTACGAGCAGTACTTC
size: .; D: .; J: TRBJ1-3; V: TRBV5-6; CDR3: CASSFPPGYETGNTIYF; DNA: TGTGCCAGCAGCTTCCCGCCAGGTTACGAAACTGGAAACACCATATATTTT
size: .; D: TRBD2; J: TRBJ2-7; V: TRBV2; CDR3: CASRGTSGAYEQYF; DNA: TGTGCCAGCAGGGGGACTAGCGGAGCCTACGAGCAGTACTTC
size: .; D: .; J: TRBJ1-4; V: TRBV29-1; CDR3: CSVPGAGATNEKLFF; DNA: TGCAGCGTTCCCGGGGCTGGGGCAACTAATGAAAAACTGTTTTTT
size: .; D: TRBD1; J: TRBJ2-3; V: TRBV11-2; CDR3: CASSPGQGASTDTQYF; DNA: TGTGCCAGCAGCCCGGGGCAGGGGGCTAGCACAGATACGCAGTATTTT
size: .; D: .; J: TRBJ2-7; V: TRBV2; CDR3: CASSLWGYWRGTRYEQYF; DNA: TGTGCCAGCAGTCTCTGGGGTTACTGGCGGGGCACCAGGTACGAGCAGTACTTC
size: .; D: .; J: TRBJ2-7; V: TRBV5-1; CDR3: CASSFRTFVQGAYEQYF; DNA: TGCGCCAGCAGCTTCCGGACGTTCGTGCAGGGTGCCTACGAGCAGTACTTC
size: .; D: TRBD1; J: TRBJ1-6; V: TRBV30; CDR3: CAWSTDRVGIYNSPLHF; DNA: TGTGCCTGGAGTACCGACAGGGTGGGGATATATAATTCACCCCTCCACTTT
size: medium-sized; D: TRBD2; J: TRBJ2-3; V: TRBV9; CDR3: CASRKAGVGTDTQYF; DNA: TGTGCCAGCAGGAAAGCGGGAGTTGGCACAGATACGCAGTATTTT
size: .; D: .; J: TRBJ2-7; V: TRBV29-1; CDR3: CSVETGHSYEQYF; DNA: TGCAGCGTTGAGACGGGACACTCCTACGAGCAGTACTTC
size: .; D: .; J: TRBJ1-2; V: TRBV30; CDR3: CAWIRLTYGYTF; DNA: TGTGCCTGGATCAGACTGACCTATGGCTACACCTTC
size: .; D: .; J: TRBJ2-7; V: TRBV18; CDR3: CASSQIILPDEQYF; DNA: TGTGCCAGCTCACAGATCATACTCCCGGACGAGCAGTACTTC
size: .; D: .; J: TRBJ2-1; V: TRBV5-8; CDR3: CASSLTGGPGDEQFF; DNA: TGTGCCAGCAGCTTGACCGGAGGGCCCGGGGATGAGCAGTTCTTC
size: .; D: TRBD1; J: TRBJ2-3; V: TRBV6-6; CDR3: CASSSATGATDTQYF; DNA: TGTGCCAGCAGCTCAGCGACAGGGGCCACAGATACGCAGTATTTT
size: .; D: TRBD1; J: TRBJ2-5; V: TRBV5-3; CDR3: CARSRDRGRETQYF; DNA: TGTGCCAGAAGTCGTGACAGGGGGCGGGAGACCCAGTACTTC
size: .; D: .; J: TRBJ2-7; V: TRBV11-3; CDR3: CASSLGRGASYEQYF; DNA: TGTGCCAGCAGCTTAGGACGGGGGGCCTCCTACGAGCAGTACTTC
size: .; D: TRBD1; J: TRBJ2-1; V: TRBV7-9; CDR3: CASSSGQHNEQFF; DNA: TGTGCCAGCAGCTCGGGACAGCACAATGAGCAGTTCTTC
size: .; D: TRBD2; J: TRBJ2-3; V: TRBV27; CDR3: CASSGGLAGNLPTDTQYF; DNA: TGTGCCAGCAGCGGGGGACTAGCGGGAAACCTCCCCACAGATACGCAGTATTTT
size: .; D: .; J: TRBJ1-1; V: TRBV14; CDR3: CASSQDPAGLRFGNTEAFF; DNA: TGTGCCAGCAGCCAAGATCCGGCAGGGCTTAGGTTTGGGAACACTGAAGCTTTCTTT
size: .; D: .; J: TRBJ2-7; V: TRBV18; CDR3: CASSPNWRTQPFEQYF; DNA: TGTGCCAGCTCACCCAATTGGAGGACGCAGCCTTTCGAGCAGTACTTC
size: once; D: TRBD2; J: TRBJ2-7; V: TRBV9; CDR3: CASSVGSSGGPYEQYF; DNA: TGTGCCAGCAGCGTAGGTAGTAGCGGGGGACCCTACGAGCAGTACTTC
size: .; D: TRBD1; J: TRBJ2-7; V: TRBV5-6; CDR3: CASSPGTGLYEQYF; DNA: TGTGCCAGCAGTCCCGGGACAGGGCTCTACGAGCAGTACTTC
size: .; D: .; J: TRBJ2-5; V: TRBV2; CDR3: CASSEWSGGRGQETQYF; DNA: TGTGCCAGCAGTGAGTGGAGCGGAGGTAGGGGACAAGAGACCCAGTACTTC
size: once; D: TRBD2; J: TRBJ2-2; V: TRBV7-6; CDR3: CASSSREVSGELFF; DNA: TGTGCCAGCAGCTCGCGGGAGGTGTCCGGGGAGCTGTTTTTT
size: .; D: .; J: TRBJ2-7; V: TRBV19; CDR3: CASSILLQGEQYF; DNA: TGTGCCAGTAGTATATTGCTCCAGGGAGAGCAGTACTTC
size: .; D: TRBD2; J: TRBJ2-3; V: TRBV29-1; CDR3: CSFRGGRDSDTQYF; DNA: TGCAGCTTCCGGGGGGGCCGCGATTCAGATACGCAGTATTTT
size: .; D: .; J: TRBJ1-2; V: TRBV28; CDR3: CASSLNGYGYTF; DNA: TGTGCCAGCAGTTTAAACGGATATGGCTACACCTTC
size: .; D: TRBD1; J: TRBJ1-4; V: TRBV14; CDR3: CASSPSTGLSEKLFF; DNA: TGTGCCAGCAGCCCGTCGACAGGGTTGTCTGAAAAACTGTTTTTT
size: once; D: TRBD2; J: TRBJ2-7; V: TRBV5-6; CDR3: CASSLASGKRYEQYF; DNA: TGTGCCAGCAGCTTGGCTAGCGGGAAGCGCTACGAGCAGTACTTC
size: .; D: .; J: TRBJ2-2; V: TRBV9; CDR3: CASSPWGGPNTGELFF; DNA: TGTGCCAGCAGCCCCTGGGGGGGGCCAAACACCGGGGAGCTGTTTTTT
size: .; D: TRBD1; J: TRBJ1-6; V: TRBV6-6; CDR3: CASSYPTGDNSPLHF; DNA: TGTGCCAGCAGTTACCCGACAGGGGATAATTCACCCCTCCACTTT
size: few; D: .; J: TRBJ1-5; V: TRBV6-5; CDR3: CASSYDGGSNQPQHF; DNA: TGTGCCAGCAGTTACGACGGGGGTAGCAATCAGCCCCAGCATTTT
size: .; D: TRBD1; J: TRBJ1-6; V: TRBV30; CDR3: CAWRRDSKNSPLHF; DNA: TGTGCCTGGAGGAGGGACAGTAAAAATTCACCCCTCCACTTT
size: once; D: TRBD2; J: TRBJ2-2; V: TRBV7-9; CDR3: CASSVNAGVLKGELFF; DNA: TGTGCCAGCAGCGTCAACGCGGGAGTCCTCAAAGGGGAGCTGTTTTTT
size: .; D: .; J: TRBJ2-1; V: TRBV27; CDR3: CASSGGPSYNEQFF; DNA: TGTGCCAGCAGCGGGGGGCCCTCCTACAATGAGCAGTTCTTC
size: .; D: .; J: TRBJ1-4; V: TRBV7-6; CDR3: CASSLGGLGQEGIMKLFF; DNA: TGTGCCAGCAGCTTAGGGGGATTGGGACAAGAGGGGATAATGAAACTGTTTTTT
size: .; D: .; J: TRBJ1-1; V: TRBV18; CDR3: CASSPPKGVGTEAFF; DNA: TGTGCCAGCTCACCACCGAAGGGTGTGGGGACTGAAGCTTTCTTT
size: .; D: .; J: TRBJ2-7; V: TRBV27; CDR3: CASSFRGIPYEQYF; DNA: TGTGCCAGCAGTTTTCGCGGGATCCCCTACGAGCAGTACTTC
size: .; D: .; J: TRBJ2-4; V: TRBV6-4; CDR3: CASSDSDVLAKNIQYF; DNA: TGTGCCAGCAGTGACTCCGATGTTTTAGCCAAAAACATTCAGTACTTC